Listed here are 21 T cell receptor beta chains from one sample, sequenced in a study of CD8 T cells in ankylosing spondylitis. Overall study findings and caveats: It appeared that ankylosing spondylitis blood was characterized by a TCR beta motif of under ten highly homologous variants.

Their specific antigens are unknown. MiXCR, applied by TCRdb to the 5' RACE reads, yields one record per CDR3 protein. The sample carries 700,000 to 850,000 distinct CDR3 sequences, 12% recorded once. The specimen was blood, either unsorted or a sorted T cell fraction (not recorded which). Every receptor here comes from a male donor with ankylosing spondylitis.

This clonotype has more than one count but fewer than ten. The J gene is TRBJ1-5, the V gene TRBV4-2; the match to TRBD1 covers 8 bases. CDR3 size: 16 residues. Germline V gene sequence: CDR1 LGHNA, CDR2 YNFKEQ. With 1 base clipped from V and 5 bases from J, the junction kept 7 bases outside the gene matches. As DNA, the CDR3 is TGTGCCAGCAGCCAAGCCAGGACAGGGAGTTATCAGCCCCAGCATTTT. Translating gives CASSQARTGSYQPQHF.

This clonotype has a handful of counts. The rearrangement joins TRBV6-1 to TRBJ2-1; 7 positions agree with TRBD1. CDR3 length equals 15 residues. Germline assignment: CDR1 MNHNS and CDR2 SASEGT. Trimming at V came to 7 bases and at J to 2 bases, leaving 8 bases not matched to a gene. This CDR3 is CASTHRGRAYNEQFF. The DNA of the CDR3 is TGTGCCAGCACCCACAGGGGAAGGGCCTACAATGAGCAGTTCTTC.

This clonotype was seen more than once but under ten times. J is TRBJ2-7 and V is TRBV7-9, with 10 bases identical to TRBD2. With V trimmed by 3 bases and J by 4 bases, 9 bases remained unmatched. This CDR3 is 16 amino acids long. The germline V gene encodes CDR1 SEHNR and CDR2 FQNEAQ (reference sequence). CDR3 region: CASSFAPASGGYEQYF. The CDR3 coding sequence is TGTGCCAGCAGCTTTGCACCGGCTAGCGGGGGTTACGAGCAGTACTTC.

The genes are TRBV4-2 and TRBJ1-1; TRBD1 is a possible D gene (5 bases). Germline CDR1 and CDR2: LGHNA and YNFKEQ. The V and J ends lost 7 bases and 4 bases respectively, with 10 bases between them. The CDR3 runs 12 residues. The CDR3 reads CASTGGGTEAFF. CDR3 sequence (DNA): TGTGCCAGCACGGGCGGGGGCACTGAAGCTTTCTTT.

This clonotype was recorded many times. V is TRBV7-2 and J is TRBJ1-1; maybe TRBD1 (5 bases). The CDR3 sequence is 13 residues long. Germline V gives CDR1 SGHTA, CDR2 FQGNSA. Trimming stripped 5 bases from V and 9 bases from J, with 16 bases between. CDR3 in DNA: TGTGCCAGCAGCCGTAGTGGACAAGAAAAAGCTTTCTTT. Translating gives CASSRSGQEKAFF.

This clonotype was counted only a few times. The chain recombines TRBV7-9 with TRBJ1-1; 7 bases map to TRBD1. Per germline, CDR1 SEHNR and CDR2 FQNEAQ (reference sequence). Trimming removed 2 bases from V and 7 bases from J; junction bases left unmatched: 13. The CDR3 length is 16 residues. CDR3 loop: CASSLSIGGAWVEAFF. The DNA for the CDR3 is TGTGCCAGCAGCTTAAGCATAGGGGGCGCATGGGTTGAAGCTTTCTTT.

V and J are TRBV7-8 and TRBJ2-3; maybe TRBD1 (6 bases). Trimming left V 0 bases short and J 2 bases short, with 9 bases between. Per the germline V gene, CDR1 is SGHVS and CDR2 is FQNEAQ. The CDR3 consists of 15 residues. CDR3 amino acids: CASSLAGAHTDTQYF. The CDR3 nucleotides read TGTGCCAGCAGCTTAGCGGGGGCCCACACAGATACGCAGTATTTT.

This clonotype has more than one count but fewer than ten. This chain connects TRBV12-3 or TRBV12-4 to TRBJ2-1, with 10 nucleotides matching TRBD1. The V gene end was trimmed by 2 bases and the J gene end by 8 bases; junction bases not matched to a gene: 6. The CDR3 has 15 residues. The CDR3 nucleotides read TGTGCCAGCAGTTTATGGGACAGGGGCTCCTATGAGCAGTTCTTC. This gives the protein CASSLWDRGSYEQFF.

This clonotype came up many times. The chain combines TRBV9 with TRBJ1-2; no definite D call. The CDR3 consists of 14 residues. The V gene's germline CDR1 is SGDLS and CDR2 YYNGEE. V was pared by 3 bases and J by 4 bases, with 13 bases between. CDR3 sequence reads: CASSAPSGGYGYTF. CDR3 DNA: TGTGCCAGCAGCGCTCCTTCCGGAGGCTATGGCTACACCTTC.

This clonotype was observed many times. The chain's CDR3 is CSVTGGSGANVLTF. The DNA of the CDR3 is TGCAGCGTGACAGGGGGCTCTGGGGCCAACGTCCTGACTTTC. The J gene is TRBJ2-6, the V gene TRBV29-1, with 9 bases aligning to TRBD1. V lost 6 bases, J lost 0 bases, and 0 bases stayed unmatched. This CDR3 has 14 residues. Per germline, CDR1 SQVTM and CDR2 ANQGSEA. The entire variable domain, with the rest obtained from reference TRBV29-1 and TRBJ2-6, is as follows: SAVISQKPSRDICQRGTSLTIQCQVDSQVTMMFWYRQQPGQSLTLIATANQGSEATYESGFVIDKFPISRPNLTFSTLTVSNMSPEDSSIYLCSVTGGSGANVLTFGAGSRLTVL.

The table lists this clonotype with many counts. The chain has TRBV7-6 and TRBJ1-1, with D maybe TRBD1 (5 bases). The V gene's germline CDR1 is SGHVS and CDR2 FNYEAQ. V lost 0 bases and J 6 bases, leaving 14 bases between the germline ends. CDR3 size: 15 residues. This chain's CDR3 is CASSLAEGRVAEAFF. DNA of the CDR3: TGTGCCAGCAGCTTAGCTGAGGGCAGGGTCGCTGAAGCTTTCTTT. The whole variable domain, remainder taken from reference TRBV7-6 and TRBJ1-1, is GAGVSQSPRYKVTKRGQDVALRCDPISGHVSLYWYRQALGQGPEFLTYFNYEAQQDKSGLPNDRFSAERPEGSISTLTIQRTEQRDSAMYRCASSLAEGRVAEAFFGQGTRLTVV.

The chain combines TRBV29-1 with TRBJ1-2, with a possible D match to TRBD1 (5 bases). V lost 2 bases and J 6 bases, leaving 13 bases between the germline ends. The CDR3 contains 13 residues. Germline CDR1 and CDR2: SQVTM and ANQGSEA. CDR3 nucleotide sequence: TGCAGCGTTGAACGGGGGTCTTTTAATGGCTACACCTTC. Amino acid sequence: CSVERGSFNGYTF.

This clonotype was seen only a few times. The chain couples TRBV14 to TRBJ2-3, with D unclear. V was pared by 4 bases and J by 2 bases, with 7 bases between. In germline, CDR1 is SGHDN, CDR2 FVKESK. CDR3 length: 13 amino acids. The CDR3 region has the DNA TGTGCCAGCAGCCTCACACCCACAGATACGCAGTATTTT. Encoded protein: CASSLTPTDTQYF.

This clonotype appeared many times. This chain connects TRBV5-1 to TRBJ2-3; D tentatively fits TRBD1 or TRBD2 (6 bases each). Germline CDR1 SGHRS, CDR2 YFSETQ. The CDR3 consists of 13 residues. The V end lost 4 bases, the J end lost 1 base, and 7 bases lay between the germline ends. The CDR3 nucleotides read TGCGCCAGCAGCGGGGGGCGCACAGATACGCAGTATTTT. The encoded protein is CASSGGRTDTQYF.

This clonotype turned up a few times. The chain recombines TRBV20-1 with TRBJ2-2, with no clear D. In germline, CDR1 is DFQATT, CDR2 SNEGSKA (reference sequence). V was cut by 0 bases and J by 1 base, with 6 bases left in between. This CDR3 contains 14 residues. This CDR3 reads CSARERLNTGELFF. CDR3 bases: TGCAGTGCTAGAGAACGGTTGAACACCGGGGAGCTGTTTTTT.

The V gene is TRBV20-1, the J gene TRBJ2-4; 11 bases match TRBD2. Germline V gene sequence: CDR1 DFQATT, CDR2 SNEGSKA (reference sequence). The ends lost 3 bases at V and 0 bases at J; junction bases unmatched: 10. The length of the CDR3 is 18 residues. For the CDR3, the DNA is TGCAGTGCTAGCCCGACTAGCGGGGATATAATAGCCAAAAACATTCAGTACTTC. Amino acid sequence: CSASPTSGDIIAKNIQYF.

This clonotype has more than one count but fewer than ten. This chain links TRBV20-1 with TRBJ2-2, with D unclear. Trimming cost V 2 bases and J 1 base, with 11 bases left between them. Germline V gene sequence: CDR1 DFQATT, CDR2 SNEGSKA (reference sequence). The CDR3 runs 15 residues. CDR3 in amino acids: CSARRPAENTGELFF. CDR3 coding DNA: TGCAGTGCTAGACGGCCGGCCGAGAACACCGGGGAGCTGTTTTTT.

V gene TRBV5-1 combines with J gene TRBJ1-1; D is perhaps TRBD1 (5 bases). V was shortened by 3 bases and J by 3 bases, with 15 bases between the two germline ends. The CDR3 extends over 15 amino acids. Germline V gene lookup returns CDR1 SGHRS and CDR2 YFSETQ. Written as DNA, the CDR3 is TGCGCCAGCAGCTGGGGACCGATCGGGGACACTGAAGCTTTCTTT. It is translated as CASSWGPIGDTEAFF.

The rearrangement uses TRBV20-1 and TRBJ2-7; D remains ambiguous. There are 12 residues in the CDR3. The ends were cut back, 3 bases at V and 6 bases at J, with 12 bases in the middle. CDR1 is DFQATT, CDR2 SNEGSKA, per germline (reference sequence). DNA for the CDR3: TGCAGTGCTAGTCTTATGCTTCTCGAGCAGTACTTC. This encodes CSASLMLLEQYF.

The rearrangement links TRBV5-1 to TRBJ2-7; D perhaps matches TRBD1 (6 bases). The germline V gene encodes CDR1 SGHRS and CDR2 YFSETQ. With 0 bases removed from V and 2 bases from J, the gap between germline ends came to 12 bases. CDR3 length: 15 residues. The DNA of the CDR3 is TGCGCCAGCAGCTTGGCCGAGGACAGCCCCTACGAGCAGTACTTC. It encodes CASSLAEDSPYEQYF.

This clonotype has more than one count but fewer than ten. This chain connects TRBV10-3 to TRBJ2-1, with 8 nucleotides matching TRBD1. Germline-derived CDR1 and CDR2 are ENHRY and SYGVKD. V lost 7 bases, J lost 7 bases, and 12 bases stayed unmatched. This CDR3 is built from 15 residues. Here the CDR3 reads CAINDRGDSTNEQFF. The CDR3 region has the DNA TGTGCCATCAACGACAGGGGAGACTCTACGAATGAGCAGTTCTTC.